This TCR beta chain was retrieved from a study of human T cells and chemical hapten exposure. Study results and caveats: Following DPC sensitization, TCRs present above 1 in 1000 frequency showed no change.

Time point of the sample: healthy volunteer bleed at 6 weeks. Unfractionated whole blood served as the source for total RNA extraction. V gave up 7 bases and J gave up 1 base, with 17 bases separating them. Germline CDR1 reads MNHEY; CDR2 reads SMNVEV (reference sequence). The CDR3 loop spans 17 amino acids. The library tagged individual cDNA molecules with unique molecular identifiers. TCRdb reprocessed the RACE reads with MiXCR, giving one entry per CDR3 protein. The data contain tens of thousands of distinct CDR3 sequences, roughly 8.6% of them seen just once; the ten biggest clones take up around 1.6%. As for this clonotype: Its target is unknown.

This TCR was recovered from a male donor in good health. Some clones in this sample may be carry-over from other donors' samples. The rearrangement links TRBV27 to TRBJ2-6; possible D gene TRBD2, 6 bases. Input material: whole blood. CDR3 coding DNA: TGTGCCAGCACCCCCGGGACTGAGCTTTCTGGGGCCAACGTCCTGACTTTC. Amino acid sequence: CASTPGTELSGANVLTF.